Below are 29 T cell receptor beta chains sequenced from a single sample in a study of cytomegalovirus exposure and HLA in healthy donors. The PCR contained 60 Vbeta and 13 Jbeta primers. Data came from immunoSEQ multiplex PCR; TCRdb stores just in-frame clones and leaves some out. In the table there are 100,000 or so clones, around three quarters of which are singletons. The sequencing sample was made of PBMCs. These receptors all come from a young man in good health and CMV-seropositive.

The rearrangement links TRBV19 to TRBJ2-1, with D maybe TRBD2 (6 bases). V was trimmed by 5 bases and J by 5 bases, leaving 19 bases between them. The CDR3 is made up of 16 amino acids. The germline gives CDR1 LNHDA, CDR2 SQIVND (reference sequence). Written as DNA, the CDR3 is TGTGCCAGTAGTTTAGCCGTCAACGGGAGAAACAATGAGCAGTTCTTC. This translates into CASSLAVNGRNNEQFF.

The V gene is TRBV5-4, the J gene TRBJ2-7; possibly TRBD1 or TRBD2 for D (5 bases each). V dropped 4 bases and J dropped 3 bases, with 17 bases sitting between them. Germline V gives CDR1 SGHNT, CDR2 YYREEE (reference sequence). This CDR3 region has 15 residues. CDR3 DNA sequence: TGTGCCAGCAGCCTCGGGGCCTCCATGGACTACGAGCAGTACGTC. Amino acids: CASSLGASMDYEQYV.

This clone occurred once. The V and J genes are TRBV6-1 and TRBJ1-1, with 7 bases matching TRBD1. This CDR3 is 14 amino acids long. Trimming took 6 bases from V and 6 from J; bases not matched to a gene: 10. Germline lookup yields CDR1 MNHNS and CDR2 SASEGT. The DNA of the CDR3 is TGTGCCAGCAGCGGATACGGACAGGTCTCTGAAGCTTTCTTT. This gives the protein CASSGYGQVSEAFF.

The chain couples TRBV27 to TRBJ2-2; TRBD2 matches 8 bases. The length of the CDR3 is 18 residues. V trimming: 0 bases; J trimming: 9 bases; junction bases outside the gene matches: 15. Germline lookup yields CDR1 MNHEY and CDR2 SMNVEV (reference sequence). The CDR3 is CASSLSPGPQRGRRELFF. Here the CDR3 DNA reads TGTGCCAGCAGTTTATCGCCAGGGCCTCAGCGGGGGAGAAGGGAGCTGTTTTTT.

J is TRBJ1-2 and V is TRBV5-1; no firm D call. V lost 0 bases and J 9 bases, leaving 24 bases between the germline ends. The CDR3 has 17 amino acids. Germline V gene data show CDR1 as SGHRS and CDR2 as YFSETQ. The CDR3 is CASSLDSRGRSPLSYTF. CDR3 nucleotide sequence: TGCGCCAGCAGCTTGGATTCTAGAGGCCGCTCACCTCTTAGCTACACCTTC.

This chain links TRBV28 with TRBJ2-7, with D maybe TRBD1 (6 bases). V lost 8 bases, J lost 3 bases, and 17 bases lay in between. CDR1 MDHEN and CDR2 SYDVKM come from the germline V gene. This CDR3 has 14 amino acids. The CDR3 loop is CASRPTGGVYEQYF. The DNA of the CDR3 is TGTGCCAGCCGCCCGACAGGAGGTGTCTACGAGCAGTACTTC.

The table lists this clone with a few counts. V and J are TRBV7-6 and TRBJ2-7; D uncertain. Germline CDR1 is SGHVS and CDR2 is FNYEAQ. The V and J ends lost 4 bases and 0 bases respectively, with 10 bases between them. CDR3 length: 14 amino acids. The CDR3 is CASSSPASSYEQYF. The CDR3 DNA is TGTGCCAGCAGCTCGCCAGCGAGCTCCTACGAGCAGTACTTC.

This clone appeared once. The chain recombines TRBV14 with TRBJ1-2; D gene unclear. The CDR3 length is 13 residues. Germline assignment: CDR1 SGHDN and CDR2 FVKESK. Trimming left V 2 bases short and J 5 bases short, with 9 bases between. The CDR3 here is CASSQSRGYGYTF. CDR3 coding DNA: TGTGCCAGCAGCCAATCCAGAGGGTATGGCTACACCTTC.

The chain recombines TRBV5-1 with TRBJ1-1; 10 bases are shared with TRBD1. The CDR3 sequence is 14 residues long. The trim removed 7 bases at V and 6 bases at J, leaving 9 bases unmatched. Germline CDR1 is SGHRS and CDR2 is YFSETQ. As DNA, the CDR3 is TGCGCCAGCCGCCGGGACAGGGGAGGGGCTGAAGCTTTCTTT. This translates into CASRRDRGGAEAFF.

This clone has just one count. The chain combines TRBV19 with TRBJ2-2; D not resolved. CDR1 LNHDA and CDR2 SQIVND come from the germline V gene (reference sequence). This CDR3 comprises 13 residues. V was trimmed by 7 bases and J by 0 bases, leaving 6 bases between them. CDR3 DNA sequence: TGTGCCAGTAAGCCTGCGAACACCGGGGAGCTGTTTTTT. Translation: CASKPANTGELFF.

The chain uses TRBV9 and TRBJ1-1; D not certain. Trimming cost V 3 bases and J 5 bases, with 11 bases left between them. The germline CDR1 and CDR2 sequences are SGDLS and YYNGEE. This CDR3 is built from 13 residues. CDR3 sequence: CASSGDGRTEAFF. The DNA for the CDR3 is TGTGCCAGCAGCGGAGATGGGAGGACTGAAGCTTTCTTT. The full variable domain, completed using reference TRBV9 and TRBJ1-1, is DSGVTQTPKHLITATGQRVTLRCSPRSGDLSVYWYQQSLDQGLQFLIQYYNGEERAKGNILERFSAQQFPDLHSELNLSSLELGDSALYFCASSGDGRTEAFFGQGTRLTVV.

About this clone itself: Other DNA sequences in this specimen translate into the identical CDR3. The chain joins TRBV6-1 to TRBJ1-2; D ambiguous. Germline V lookup: CDR1 MNHNS, CDR2 SASEGT. This CDR3 region has 14 residues. V lost 0 bases and J 1 base, leaving 6 bases between the germline ends. This CDR3 is CASSEATDNYGYTF. As DNA, the CDR3 is TGTGCCAGCAGTGAAGCGACTGATAACTATGGCTACACCTTC.

This chain joins TRBV28 and TRBJ2-7; tentatively, D is TRBD1 (5 bases). With 6 bases removed from V and 2 bases from J, the gap between germline ends came to 14 bases. The germline CDR1 and CDR2 sequences are MDHEN and SYDVKM. The CDR3 spans 14 residues. CDR3 protein: CASRGLTVTYEQYF. CDR3 sequence (DNA): TGTGCCAGCAGGGGATTGACAGTAACCTACGAGCAGTACTTC.

The V gene is TRBV5-8, the J gene TRBJ2-2; TRBD2 might be the D (5 bases). The V and J ends lost 1 base and 3 bases respectively, with 13 bases between them. The germline V gene encodes CDR1 SGHTS and CDR2 YDEGEE. CDR3 length equals 16 residues. The CDR3 nucleotides are TGTGCCAGCAGCTTGAGATCTTGGCGGGACACCGGGGAGCTGTTTTTT. It is translated as CASSLRSWRDTGELFF.

The chain combines TRBV18 with TRBJ2-7, with D possibly TRBD2 on 6 matching bases. Germline V gives CDR1 KGHSH, CDR2 LQKENI. Trimming stripped 4 bases from V and 3 bases from J, with 22 bases between. CDR3 length equals 17 residues. The CDR3: CASSRRARQGLNYEQYV. The DNA for the CDR3 is TGTGCCAGCTCACGCAGGGCCAGGCAGGGACTGAACTACGAGCAGTACGTC.

V usage is TRBV7-2 and J usage is TRBJ2-5, with D unresolved. Trimming left V 0 bases short and J 5 bases short, with 4 bases between. The CDR3 contains 12 residues. The germline V gene has CDR1 SGHTA and CDR2 FQGNSA. CDR3 region: CASSLARETQYF. CDR3 DNA: TGTGCCAGCAGCTTAGCGAGGGAGACCCAGTACTTC.

The chain combines TRBV7-2 with TRBJ2-3; tentatively, D is TRBD1 (5 bases). The ends were cut back, 3 bases at V and 3 bases at J, with 13 bases in the middle. The germline CDR1 and CDR2 sequences are SGHTA and FQGNSA. This CDR3 is 15 amino acids long. CDR3: CASSFEQALTDTQYF. The CDR3 DNA reads TGTGCCAGCAGCTTTGAACAGGCGCTAACAGATACGCAGTATTTT.

This chain uses TRBV6-5 with TRBJ1-1; 7 positions match TRBD1. The CDR3 is 13 residues long. V trimming: 7 bases; J trimming: 1 base; junction bases outside the gene matches: 3. The germline V gene has CDR1 MNHEY and CDR2 SVGAGI. Here the CDR3 reads CASKGQPNTEAFF. The DNA for the CDR3 is TGTGCCAGCAAGGGACAGCCGAACACTGAAGCTTTCTTT.

The chain uses TRBV29-1 and TRBJ2-1; D call uncertain. With 4 bases removed from V and 0 bases from J, the gap between germline ends came to 7 bases. The CDR3 spans 13 residues. Germline lookup yields CDR1 SQVTM and CDR2 ANQGSEA. The CDR3 spells CSVVRGSYNEQFF. Written as DNA, the CDR3 is TGCAGCGTTGTACGCGGCTCCTACAATGAGCAGTTCTTC.

The chain employs TRBV6-1 and TRBJ1-1, with D perhaps TRBD1 (6 bases). Trimming removed 5 bases at V and 3 bases at J, with 13 bases between. The germline V gene has CDR1 MNHNS and CDR2 SASEGT. The CDR3 is 14 amino acids. The CDR3 loop is CASSLRDKDTEAFF. CDR3 coding DNA: TGTGCCAGCAGTCTACGGGACAAAGACACTGAAGCTTTCTTT.

J is TRBJ1-1 and V is TRBV19; possible D gene TRBD1, 6 bases. The V and J ends lost 6 bases and 3 bases respectively, with 17 bases between them. The CDR3 has 15 amino acids. Per the germline V gene, CDR1 is LNHDA and CDR2 is SQIVND (reference sequence). Written as DNA, the CDR3 is TGTGCCAGTAGGGAGAGGACAGCTCGGGACACTGAAGCTTTCTTT. It specifies CASRERTARDTEAFF.

V is TRBV9 and J is TRBJ1-5, with a weak D call TRBD1 (6 bases). This CDR3 region has 15 residues. Trimming took 4 bases from V and 6 from J, leaving 17 bases between them. Germline V CDR1 and CDR2: SGDLS, YYNGEE. The CDR3 loop reads CASSPKGGAGQPQHF. Here the CDR3 DNA reads TGTGCCAGCAGCCCGAAGGGGGGGGCTGGTCAGCCCCAGCATTTT.

V is TRBV27 and J is TRBJ2-5; D is ambiguous. This CDR3 contains 13 residues. The germline V gene has CDR1 MNHEY and CDR2 SMNVEV (reference sequence). V was trimmed by 2 bases and J by 2 bases, leaving 6 bases between them. The CDR3 protein is CASSLGRQETQYF. CDR3 sequence (DNA): TGTGCCAGCAGTTTAGGCAGGCAAGAGACCCAGTACTTC.

The rearrangement uses TRBV28 and TRBJ2-3; tentative D call: TRBD2 (5 bases). This CDR3 has 14 residues. Germline lookup yields CDR1 MDHEN and CDR2 SYDVKM. V lost 4 bases and J 8 bases, leaving 16 bases between the germline ends. The CDR3 loop is CASSSSLGPATQYF. In DNA, the CDR3 is TGTGCCAGCAGTTCCTCACTAGGTCCCGCTACGCAGTATTTT.

The V gene is TRBV27, the J gene TRBJ2-1; D is ambiguous. Trimming stripped 2 bases from V and 5 bases from J, with 7 bases between. CDR3 size: 13 residues. The germline V gene encodes CDR1 MNHEY and CDR2 SMNVEV (reference sequence). CDR3 in DNA: TGTGCCAGCAGTTTAATGAGAGACAATGAGCAGTTCTTC. It specifies CASSLMRDNEQFF.

The chain links TRBV29-1 to TRBJ1-2; D uncertain. Germline values: CDR1 SQVTM, CDR2 ANQGSEA. This CDR3 region has 11 residues. Trimming took off 7 bases at V and 5 bases at J, with 11 bases between the two ends. The CDR3 is CSAPGIYGYTF. CDR3 in DNA: TGCAGCGCCCCGGGAATTTATGGCTACACCTTC. The complete variable domain, with remaining parts taken from reference TRBV29-1 and TRBJ1-2, reads SAVISQKPSRDICQRGTSLTIQCQVDSQVTMMFWYRQQPGQSLTLIATANQGSEATYESGFVIDKFPISRPNLTFSTLTVSNMSPEDSSIYLCSAPGIYGYTFGSGTRLTVV.

A single count supports this clone. V is TRBV7-9 and J is TRBJ1-2, with TRBD1 matching 7 bases. The junction had 14 bases not matched to a gene; V was cut back by 3 bases and J by 1 base. CDR1 is SEHNR, CDR2 FQNEAQ, per germline (reference sequence). The CDR3 extends over 18 amino acids. CDR3: CASSFERGLFPLNYGYTF. The CDR3 coding sequence is TGTGCCAGCAGCTTCGAGAGGGGGCTGTTTCCTCTTAACTATGGCTACACCTTC.

In its sample, this clone was seen a few times. This chain uses TRBV7-3 with TRBJ2-1; 8 nucleotides match TRBD2. CDR3 size: 18 residues. The germline gives CDR1 SGHTA, CDR2 FQGTGA. V lost 1 base to trimming and J lost 4 bases; unmatched junction nucleotides: 12. The CDR3 reads CASSLNPGKRERYNEQFF. CDR3 sequence (DNA): TGTGCCAGCAGCTTAAACCCAGGTAAGCGGGAGAGGTACAATGAGCAGTTCTTC.

The gene calls are TRBV2 and TRBJ2-1; TRBD1 is a possible D gene (6 bases). V lost 6 bases and J 13 bases, leaving 13 bases between the germline ends. There are 11 residues in the CDR3. Per germline, CDR1 SNHLY and CDR2 FYNNEI. The CDR3 loop reads CASSDQGKQFF. The DNA for the CDR3 is TGTGCCAGCAGCGACCAGGGGAAACAGTTCTTC.